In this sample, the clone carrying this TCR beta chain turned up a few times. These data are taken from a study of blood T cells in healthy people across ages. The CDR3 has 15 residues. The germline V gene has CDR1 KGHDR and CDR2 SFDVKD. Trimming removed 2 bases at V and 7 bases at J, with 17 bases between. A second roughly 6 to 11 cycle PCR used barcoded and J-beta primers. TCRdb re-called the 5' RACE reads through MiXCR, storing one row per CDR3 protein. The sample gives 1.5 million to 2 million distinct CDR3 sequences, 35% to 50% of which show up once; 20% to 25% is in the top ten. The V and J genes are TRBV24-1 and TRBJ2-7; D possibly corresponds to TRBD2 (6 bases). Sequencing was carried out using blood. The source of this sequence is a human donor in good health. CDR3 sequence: CATSDSRDSAGEQYF. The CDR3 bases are TGTGCCACCAGTGATTCTCGGGACTCCGCGGGTGAGCAGTACTTC.